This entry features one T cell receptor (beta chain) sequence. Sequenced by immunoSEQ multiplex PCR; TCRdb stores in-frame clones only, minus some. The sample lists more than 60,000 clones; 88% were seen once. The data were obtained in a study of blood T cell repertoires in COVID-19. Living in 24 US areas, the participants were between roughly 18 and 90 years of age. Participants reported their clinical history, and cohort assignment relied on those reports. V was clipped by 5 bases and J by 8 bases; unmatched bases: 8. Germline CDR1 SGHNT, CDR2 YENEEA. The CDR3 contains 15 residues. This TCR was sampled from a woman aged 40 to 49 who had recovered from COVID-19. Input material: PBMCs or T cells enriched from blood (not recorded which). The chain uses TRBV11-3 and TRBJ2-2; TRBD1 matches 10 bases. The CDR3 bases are TGTGCCAGCAGCCTCCGACAGGGGGCGGCTGGGGAGCTGTTTTTT. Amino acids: CASSLRQGAAGELFF.